This entry lists 10 T cell receptor beta chains sequenced from one sample in a study of PD-1 blockade in classical Hodgkin lymphoma. This table comes from immunoSEQ multiplex PCR, and its TCRdb copy is limited to in-frame clones, with some not included. The data contain around 37,000 clones, around 90% of them singletons. Stated time point: cycle 4 day 1 (C4D1), after five to seven weeks of nivolumab. Every patient relapsed after autologous stem cell transplantation, and brentuximab vedotin exposure varied. From thawed PBMCs, CD4+ T cells were purified using magnetic negative selection. This specimen was CD4+ T cells from blood, taken before the fourth cycle of nivolumab. These receptors came from a human donor with classical Hodgkin lymphoma.

CDR3 protein: CASSLGQGNTDTQYF. The CDR3 DNA is TGTGCCAGCAGCTTAGGGCAGGGGAACACAGATACGCAGTATTTT. This chain joins TRBV7-8 and TRBJ2-3, with TRBD1 as a possible D gene (6 bases). The CDR3 spans 15 residues. The germline V and J ends were trimmed by 1 base and 2 bases, with 10 bases remaining between them. Germline CDR1 and CDR2: SGHVS and FQNEAQ.

The table lists this clone with a count of one. CDR3 in amino acids: CASSPRAFQGTYEQYF. The CDR3 nucleotides are TGTGCCAGCAGCCCCAGGGCCTTTCAAGGAACCTACGAGCAGTACTTC. This rearrangement joins TRBV13 to TRBJ2-7, with D maybe TRBD1 (5 bases). The CDR3 is 16 residues long. V was cut by 5 bases and J by 2 bases, with 19 bases left in between. The germline CDR1 and CDR2 sequences are PRHDT and FYEKMQ (reference sequence).

The rearrangement links TRBV5-1 to TRBJ2-1; D unclear. Trimming left V 0 bases short and J 3 bases short, with 10 bases between. The germline V gene has CDR1 SGHRS and CDR2 YFSETQ. CDR3 length: 15 amino acids. Here the CDR3 DNA reads TGCGCCAGCAGCTTGGCCGCTGCCAGCTACAATGAGCAGTTCTTC. This gives the protein CASSLAAASYNEQFF.

The CDR3: CASSSEGPSGANVLTF. Here the CDR3 DNA reads TGTGCCAGTAGTTCCGAGGGACCCTCTGGGGCCAACGTCCTGACTTTC. This chain uses TRBV19 with TRBJ2-6; D may match TRBD1 or TRBD2 (5 bases each). This CDR3 comprises 16 residues. Trimming stripped 5 bases from V and 0 bases from J, with 11 bases between. CDR1 is LNHDA, CDR2 SQIVND, per germline (reference sequence).

The chain has TRBV15 and TRBJ2-1; TRBD2 aligns across 7 bases. Germline CDR1 reads LNHNV; CDR2 reads YYDKDF (reference sequence). The J segment lost 6 bases and the V segment lost 3 bases, leaving 17 bases of the junction unmatched. The CDR3 runs 18 residues. The CDR3 DNA follows: TGTGCCACCAGCAGGGGGGTGAGGGGCGGGAGAGCTCGCAATGAGCAGTTCTTC. Protein sequence: CATSRGVRGGRARNEQFF.

V usage is TRBV18 and J usage is TRBJ2-3; 7 bases line up with TRBD2. The CDR3 length is 15 residues. CDR1 and CDR2 (germline): KGHSH, LQKENI. V gave up 1 base and J gave up 4 bases; unmatched junction bases: 5. The CDR3 sequence is CASSPLRGSPDTQYF. CDR3 bases: TGTGCCAGCTCACCACTTCGCGGGAGTCCAGATACGCAGTATTTT.

This clone was seen a few times. The chain carries TRBV28 and TRBJ1-5; 9 bases are a match to TRBD1. The CDR3 contains 14 residues. CDR1 is MDHEN, CDR2 SYDVKM, per germline. V was pared by 3 bases and J by 6 bases, with 3 bases of the junction left unmatched. The CDR3 loop is CASSFDRGVQPQHF. CDR3 nucleotides: TGTGCCAGCAGTTTCGACAGGGGGGTTCAGCCCCAGCATTTT.

The V and J genes are TRBV11-3 and TRBJ2-5; maybe TRBD2 (7 bases). V lost 1 base to trimming and J lost 1 base, with 10 bases between them. CDR1 and CDR2 (germline): SGHNT, YENEEA. This CDR3 is built from 15 residues. The CDR3 nucleotides read TGTGCCAGCAGCTTAGGGGGGGGGCTCCAAGAGACCCAGTACTTC. Its protein is CASSLGGGLQETQYF.

The chain recombines TRBV6-5 with TRBJ1-2, with D unclear. V gave up 1 base and J gave up 2 bases, with 14 bases separating them. This CDR3 is 16 amino acids long. Germline CDR1 MNHEY, CDR2 SVGAGI. The CDR3 loop reads CASSYLSGPLNYGYTF. The CDR3 DNA follows: TGTGCCAGCAGTTACTTATCTGGACCTTTGAACTATGGCTACACCTTC.

This chain joins TRBV6-1 and TRBJ2-7; D possibly uses TRBD1 or TRBD2 (5 bases each). Trimming cost V 4 bases and J 1 base, with 11 bases left between them. Germline V gene sequence: CDR1 MNHNS, CDR2 SASEGT. CDR3 size: 14 residues. This chain's CDR3 is CASSVRDGSYEQYF. CDR3 DNA sequence: TGTGCCAGCAGTGTCCGGGACGGATCCTACGAGCAGTACTTC.